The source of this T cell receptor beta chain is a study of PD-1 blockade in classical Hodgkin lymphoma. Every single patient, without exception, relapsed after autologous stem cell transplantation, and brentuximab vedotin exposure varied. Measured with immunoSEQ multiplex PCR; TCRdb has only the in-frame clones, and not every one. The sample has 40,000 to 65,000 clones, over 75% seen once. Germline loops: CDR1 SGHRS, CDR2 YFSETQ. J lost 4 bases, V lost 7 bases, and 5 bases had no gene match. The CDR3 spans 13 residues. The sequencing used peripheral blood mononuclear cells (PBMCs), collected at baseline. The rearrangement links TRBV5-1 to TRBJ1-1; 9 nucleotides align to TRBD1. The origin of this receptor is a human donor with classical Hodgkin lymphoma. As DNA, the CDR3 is TGCGCCAGCGCCACAGGGGGCGGCACTGAAGCTTTCTTT. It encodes CASATGGGTEAFF.